This T cell receptor beta chain appears in the sequencing data of a study of T cells in women clearing cervical HPV infection. The wider study: Cases: HPV16-related CIN3 or worse on histology, a couple of invasive cancers. HLA type stays a possible confounder, typing being limited. Study-level points and caveats: TRBV6-7 relative abundance averaged approximately 0.1% in cases and less than 0.2% in controls.

TCRdb keeps only in-frame clones here, not all; method: immunoSEQ multiplex PCR. In total, the table holds approximately 31,000 clones. The V gene's germline CDR1 is SGHTA and CDR2 FQGTGA. The CDR3 length is 16 residues. V was clipped by 1 base and J by 7 bases; unmatched bases: 8. A note on this clone: The antigen is undetermined. The observed sequence ends 3 residues before the CDR3 terminus, with the missing tail filled in from the germline J gene.

HPV was found by MY09/MY11 PCR and dot-blot genotyping. This TCR derives from a woman between 18 and 75 years old with a cervical HPV16 infection that either progressed to CIN3+ or cleared (not recorded which). Material for sequencing was blood buffy coat. The chain uses TRBV7-3 and TRBJ2-1; 9 nucleotides match TRBD1. Here the CDR3 reads CASSLIGTGFRNEQFF. The DNA read from the CDR3 is TGTGCCAGCAGCTTAATTGGGACAGGGTTTCGGAATGAG.